This TCR beta chain was sequenced for a study of T-cell memory formation after mild COVID-19 (dated by TCRdb to the early 2020s). For the wider study: TCR sequence clusters from the two donors were largely donor specific. In a couple of donors, T-cell clones that expanded and contracted after mild COVID-19 were followed by sequencing TCRalpha and TCRbeta repertoires longitudinally. The cohort comprised two young, previously healthy adult volunteers, one female and one male.

Overall results and qualifications from the work: Some responding clones were found in pre-infection memory, which suggests that pre-existing cross-reactive memory T cells took part in the SARS-CoV-2 response. Only a couple of mild cases were covered by the study, and larger cohorts that include severe cases with pre-infection samples were considered necessary. The second-wave clones that peaked on day 37 were not confirmed to be SARS-CoV-2 specific. Balanced CD4/CD8 phenotypes were observed for clones contracting from day 15 to 85, whereas a bias towards CD4+ was observed for a second wave of clones expanding from day 15 to 37. Contracting CD4+ clones turned up mainly in the CM and EM memory subsets, whereas EMRA was where CD8+ clones were enriched.

Sequencing was carried out with an Illumina NovaSeq 6000. cDNA libraries for TCRalpha and TCRbeta were prepared by 5'RACE using constant-segment primers, with sample barcodes and unique molecular identifiers added. RNA was extracted from every sample with Trizol reagent. Amplification of the libraries took two PCR steps, and the second step added a second sample barcode plus Illumina TruSeq adapters. Sequencing of libraries was performed on an Illumina NovaSeq with 2 x 150 bp paired-end reads. As for the original processing: The reads were demultiplexed and collapsed into UMI-guided consensus sequences using migec v1.2.7. Using mixcr v2.1.11, UMI consensuses were aligned to TRA and TRB V and J templates and then assembled into clonotypes. A clonotype was counted as expanded or contracted only when both edgeR and NoisET called the clonotype significant, with the noise models trained on biological replicates. For edgeR calls, a false discovery rate-adjusted p below 0.01 and a log2 fold-change threshold of 1 were applied. As an exploratory analysis of dynamics, PCA with hierarchical clustering was applied to max-normalized trajectories of the 1000 most abundant clonotypes. Separately sequenced CD4+ and CD8+ repertoires were used to assign the CD4 or CD8 phenotype of responding clones. TCRdb's own reprocessing of the public reads used fastp at Q25 and MiXCR and kept productive beta chains. Identical CDR3 protein sequences are pooled into one entry, listed with their most common genes and DNA. The V and J calls and clone size come from TCRdb's table, not from the authors' own analysis. The sample data list about 350,000 distinct CDR3 sequences, and approximately 15% of these were observed just once. The ten most abundant clones make up around 22% of the sample.

This clonotype was seen a handful of times. Its antigen is still unknown. Within one base of it there is no much larger clone, and no base qualities were kept. V is cut back by 7 bases and J by 9 bases, with 10 bases in the junction unmatched. According to the germline V gene (reference sequence), CDR1 reads DFQATT and CDR2 reads SNEGSKA. Including cysteine and phenylalanine, the CDR3 has 12 amino acids. CDR3 DNA only is kept here, 36 bases in frame from base 1. PBMCs were isolated by Ficoll-Paque density gradient centrifugation. Rearrangement joined TRBV20-1 to TRBJ2-7; 9 middle bases align to TRBD1. Sequenced material: PBMCs or a T cell subset sorted from them (not recorded which). The receptor was derived from a man younger than 35 who had mild COVID-19 (a few samples of this study predate the infection). The sample titles of this study are shuffled in the database, so cell type and time point are left out; the donor was told from shared clones. The DNA sequence is as follows: TGCAGTGGGAGGCCGGGACAGGGTTTGCAGTACTTC. The resulting protein is CSGRPGQGLQYF.